This record looks at one T cell receptor (beta chain) sequence and its context. Antigen: not known. The data originate from a study of shared clonotypes between healthy human individuals. For the study at large: Donor ages ranged 18 to 49 years: a couple of women, a few men. Each donor's CD8 memory used one plate, CD8 naive two, each CD4 subset three. Study results and limitations: Inspection by rarefaction showed sorted-subset sequencing to be incomplete despite large depth.

The junction had 10 bases not matched to a gene; V was cut back by 3 bases and J by 7 bases. The germline V gene encodes CDR1 SNHLY and CDR2 FYNNEI. The CDR3 consists of 16 residues. The repertoire was sequenced with immunoSEQ multiplex PCR; TCRdb's copy has only in-frame clones and lacks some. The sample lists over a million clones, over 95% occurring once. Sample: naive CD4+ T cells sorted from blood. Sample subset: CD45RA+ positively selected. The sequence derives from a man aged 30 to 39 in good health. The gene calls are TRBV2 and TRBJ2-2, with 8 bases lining up with TRBD2. As DNA, the CDR3 is TGTGCCAGCAGTGACTCTGGTAGCGGGGTGGGCGGGGAGCTGTTTTTT. Translating it yields CASSDSGSGVGGELFF.